What follows are 17 T cell receptor beta chains derived from one specimen sequenced in a study of technical replicates of blood from several donors. This table comes from immunoSEQ multiplex PCR, and its TCRdb copy is limited to in-frame clones, with some not included. The data contain around 53,000 clones, about 90% of them singletons. The sequenced material came from PBMCs. The receptors come from a human donor in good health. Some clones in this sample may be carry-over from other donors' samples.

The chain joins TRBV30 to TRBJ2-5; 9 bases line up with TRBD1. The CDR3 totals 15 residues. CDR1 is GTSNPN and CDR2 is SVGIG in the germline V gene (reference sequence). V shed 0 bases, J shed 6 bases, and the junction held 8 bases outside the gene matches. The CDR3 sequence: CAWSVRGTGSQTQYF. In DNA, the CDR3 is TGTGCCTGGAGTGTACGCGGGACAGGGTCTCAGACCCAGTACTTC.

A word on this clone: The same CDR3 arises from other DNA sequences in this sample as well. This sequence joins TRBV4-3 and TRBJ1-3; D may be TRBD1 (5 bases). Germline CDR1 and CDR2: LGHNA and YSLEER. V was shortened by 0 bases and J by 1 base, with 10 bases between the two germline ends. The CDR3 covers 16 residues. The DNA for the CDR3 is TGCGCCAGCAGCCAAGATCTCAGGGCTTCTGGAAACACCATATATTTT. This sequence encodes CASSQDLRASGNTIYF.

The chain combines TRBV30 with TRBJ2-5; no firm D call. The germline V gene has CDR1 GTSNPN and CDR2 SVGIG (reference sequence). Trimming cost V 7 bases and J 3 bases, with 9 bases left between them. CDR3 length: 11 amino acids. The CDR3 DNA sequence: TGTGCCTATCGACGGGAAGAGACCCAGTACTTC. Encoded protein: CAYRREETQYF. The variable domain in full, completed from reference TRBV30 and TRBJ2-5, reads SQTIHQWPATLVQPVGSPLSLECTVEGTSNPNLYWYRQAAGRGLQLLFYSVGIGQISSEVPQNLSASRPQDRQFILSSKKLLLSDSGFYLCAYRREETQYFGPGTRLLVL.

This clone was counted a few times. The V gene is TRBV5-6, the J gene TRBJ2-5, with D perhaps matching TRBD2 (5 bases). The CDR3 consists of 14 residues. CDR1 and CDR2 (germline): SGHDT, YYEEEE. Trimming left V 6 bases short and J 5 bases short, with 17 bases between. The DNA of the CDR3 is TGTGCCAGCACCCACACTGGGAGAGGGGAGACCCAGTACTTC. Translating gives CASTHTGRGETQYF.

This clone was observed a handful of times. V is TRBV7-2 and J is TRBJ2-7, with unresolved D. There are 13 residues in the CDR3. V shed 5 bases and J shed 2 bases, with 10 bases lying between them. Germline V lookup: CDR1 SGHTA, CDR2 FQGNSA. DNA for the CDR3: TGTGCCAGCAGCAAAGACTTCACCTACGAGCAGTACTTC. It encodes CASSKDFTYEQYF.

The rearrangement uses TRBV7-2 and TRBJ2-1, with 12 bases aligning to TRBD1. Germline CDR1 SGHTA, CDR2 FQGNSA. The CDR3 is 16 amino acids. V was pared by 0 bases and J by 8 bases, with 5 bases of the junction left unmatched. This CDR3 reads CASSLAGTGGVDEQFF. The CDR3 DNA sequence: TGTGCCAGCAGCTTAGCTGGGACAGGGGGCGTGGATGAGCAGTTCTTC.

The chain carries TRBV18 and TRBJ1-6; 9 nucleotides line up with TRBD1. The CDR3 covers 16 residues. V dropped 3 bases and J dropped 9; count of bases not matched to a gene: 9. Germline lookup yields CDR1 KGHSH and CDR2 LQKENI. CDR3 nucleotides: TGTGCCAGCTCACCCCGACCGACAGGGGGTGGTTCACCCCTCCACTTT. This codes for CASSPRPTGGGSPLHF.

This chain links TRBV15 with TRBJ1-2; the match to TRBD1 covers 11 bases. The junction had 13 bases not matched to a gene; V was cut back by 3 bases and J by 4 bases. This CDR3 is built from 18 residues. From germline, CDR1 is LNHNV and CDR2 YYDKDF (reference sequence). The CDR3 spells CATSRDGQGAQGIYGYTF. The CDR3 region has the DNA TGTGCCACCAGCAGGGACGGACAGGGGGCGCAGGGCATCTATGGCTACACCTTC.

This chain joins TRBV5-1 and TRBJ2-1; D not certain. The germline V gene encodes CDR1 SGHRS and CDR2 YFSETQ. The CDR3 loop spans 14 amino acids. Trimming took off 1 base at V and 6 bases at J, with 11 bases between the two ends. In DNA, the CDR3 is TGCGCCAGCAGCTTGACTCCCTACGGCAATGAGCAGTTCTTC. The encoded protein is CASSLTPYGNEQFF. The whole variable domain, filled in from reference TRBV5-1 and TRBJ2-1, reads KAGVTQTPRYLIKTRGQQVTLSCSPISGHRSVSWYQQTPGQGLQFLFEYFSETQRNKGNFPGRFSGRQFSNSRSEMNVSTLELGDSALYLCASSLTPYGNEQFFGPGTRLTVL.

This sequence joins TRBV15 and TRBJ1-5; 7 bases are a match to TRBD1. Looked up from germline, CDR1 is LNHNV and CDR2 is YYDKDF (reference sequence). V shed 1 base, J shed 4 bases, and the junction held 4 bases outside the gene matches. This CDR3 has 15 amino acids. The CDR3 here is CATSRGDRVNQPQHF. CDR3 coding DNA: TGTGCCACCAGCAGAGGAGACAGGGTGAATCAGCCCCAGCATTTT.

The V gene is TRBV5-3, the J gene TRBJ1-5; 7 bases match TRBD1. TRBV5-3 is filed as an ORF, its function uncertain. CDR3 length equals 21 residues. The V and J ends lost 0 bases and 0 bases, in that order; junction bases with no gene match: 18. The CDR3 DNA follows: TGTGCCAGAAGCTTGGTCAGGGGGACTTCCAAACTTTCGTATAGCAATCAGCCCCAGCATTTT. It encodes CARSLVRGTSKLSYSNQPQHF.

This chain uses TRBV5-1 with TRBJ2-1; TRBD2 is a possible D gene (6 bases). Germline V gives CDR1 SGHRS, CDR2 YFSETQ. The CDR3 runs to 14 residues. V lost 3 bases to trimming and J lost 3 bases, with 10 bases between them. CDR3 nucleotides: TGCGCCAGCAGCTCGGGGGACCACTACAATGAGCAGTTCTTC. Protein: CASSSGDHYNEQFF. Using reference TRBV5-1 and TRBJ2-1 for the parts outside the CDR3, the full variable domain is KAGVTQTPRYLIKTRGQQVTLSCSPISGHRSVSWYQQTPGQGLQFLFEYFSETQRNKGNFPGRFSGRQFSNSRSEMNVSTLELGDSALYLCASSSGDHYNEQFFGPGTRLTVL.

The chain is built from TRBV10-3 and TRBJ2-3; possible D gene TRBD2, 6 bases. The germline gives CDR1 ENHRY, CDR2 SYGVKD. V gave up 0 bases and J gave up 3 bases, with 10 bases separating them. CDR3 size: 15 residues. The chain's CDR3 is CAISESSGWTDTQYF. In DNA, the CDR3 is TGTGCCATCAGTGAGTCGAGCGGGTGGACAGATACGCAGTATTTT.

The chain uses TRBV7-9 and TRBJ1-1, with D hard to call. Per the germline V gene, CDR1 is SEHNR and CDR2 is FQNEAQ (reference sequence). CDR3 length equals 11 residues. Trimming removed 1 base at V and 7 bases at J, with 4 bases between. This chain's CDR3 is CASSLGREAFF. CDR3 coding DNA: TGTGCCAGCAGCTTAGGTCGTGAAGCTTTCTTT. Full variable domain (outside the CDR3, taken from reference TRBV7-9 and TRBJ1-1): DTGVSQNPRHKITKRGQNVTFRCDPISEHNRLYWYRQTLGQGPEFLTYFQNEAQLEKSRLLSDRFSAERPKGSFSTLEIQRTEQGDSAMYLCASSLGREAFFGQGTRLTVV.

The V gene is TRBV5-1, the J gene TRBJ2-6, with D hard to call. The germline gives CDR1 SGHRS, CDR2 YFSETQ. The CDR3 has 16 amino acids. The V gene lost 0 bases and the J gene lost 0 bases, with 7 bases spanning the gap. The CDR3 sequence: CASSLEAFSGANVLTF. The CDR3 nucleotides are TGCGCCAGCAGCTTGGAAGCCTTCTCTGGGGCCAACGTCCTGACTTTC.

V and J are TRBV11-2 and TRBJ2-3; maybe TRBD2 (7 bases). V lost 4 bases and J lost 4, with 21 bases in between. The CDR3 covers 17 residues. Germline V gene data show CDR1 as SGHAT and CDR2 as FQNNGV. The CDR3 here is CASSSIKGGARADTQYF. CDR3 nucleotides: TGTGCCAGCAGCTCGATTAAGGGGGGGGCCCGAGCAGATACGCAGTATTTT.

This clone was recorded a few times. At one end, the junction sequence differs from germline, possibly due to a read error. The chain is built from TRBV4-2 and TRBJ2-1, with TRBD2 matching 12 bases. Germline values: CDR1 LGHNA, CDR2 YNFKEQ. The CDR3 extends over 17 amino acids. CDR3 DNA sequence: TGTGCCAGCAGCCAAGATAGGACTAGCGGGGTGTACAGTGAGCAGTTCTTC. This codes for CASSQDRTSGVYSEQFF.